This TCR beta chain was captured by sequencing in a study of cytomegalovirus exposure and HLA in healthy donors (dated by TCRdb to about 2017). General notes on the study: In an earlier analysis of 450 to 750 of the donors, about 270 Gb of sequence data and 90 million to 120 million unique TCR beta sequences from approximately 180 million T cells were reported. The T cell repertoires of under 750 subjects were profiled by immunosequencing and related to cytomegalovirus serostatus. Of the roughly 390 genotyped donors, 81% were placed in the genetic ancestry cluster associated with self-reported Caucasian donors. Donor age, sex, ethnicity and CMV serostatus were collected together with the repertoire data. Class I and class II HLA loci were covered by the typing at four-digit resolution. In a later analysis, previously published TCR beta repertoires from 600 to 850 donors were re-analyzed and high-resolution HLA genotyping was added so that TCR occurrence patterns could be studied. The number of donors typed differed by locus, with 629-630 for A, B, C, DRB1 and DQB1, over 500 for DQA1, about 610 for DPA1, and over 400 for DPB1. To predict cytomegalovirus infection status, the study combined high-throughput TCR immunosequencing, statistical association of individual TCRs with disease status, and machine learning. An earlier analysis of fewer than 750 of the donors used high-throughput TCR beta sequencing to judge whether each TCR beta V gene segment behaved as functional or pseudogenic. Roughly 5 DR-DQ haplotypes were handled as single units for association and clustering because linkage in the cohort was strong. All discovery cohort repertoires had been generated using a single sequencing platform. About 320 gigabases of sequencing data and tens of millions of unique TCR sequences were included in an early release covering several hundred HLA-typed donors. A later genetic analysis used genome-wide SNP genotypes for about 60% of the roughly 700 donors, treating that subset as a discovery cohort. The study aimed to test whether signatures of past pathogen exposure could be identified by cataloging public T cell receptors. Across roughly 420 genotyped donors of the cohort, an average of about 220,000 unique TCR beta nucleotide sequences per donor were sequenced, and approximately 17% of those sequences were non-productive. In addition to the first cohort of 650 to 750 subjects, a separate validation cohort of about 120 different subjects was used. The later analysis used no new phenotypic data to find candidate immune exposures, relying instead on TCR beta sequences and their occurrence across donors.

Receptor libraries were prepared by the immunoSEQ multiplex PCR assay. For the multiplex PCR, a mixture combining 60 forward primers for TCR Vbeta segments and 13 reverse primers for TCR Jbeta segments was used. A multiplex PCR assay on genomic DNA amplified the CDR3 region of rearranged TCR beta genes. Amplified TCR beta libraries were sequenced as 87-base-pair reads on the Illumina HiSeq System. The original pipeline was this. A later analysis tallied 75 million to 95 million unique TCR beta chains across the 660 or so repertoires, and approximately 9.9 million of those chains were shared by two or more donors. To remove PCR and sequencing errors, raw reads were error-corrected and collapsed into unique sequences using a nearest-neighbor algorithm that merged closely related sequences. V, D and J gene segments were assigned by aligning CDR3 sequences to IMGT reference sequences. For a sequence to be retained, a match of at least six nucleotides to both a V gene segment and a J gene segment was required. A rearrangement counted as productive if the CDR3 had no stop codons and remained in frame with V and J, and every other rearrangement counted as non-productive. CDR3 was defined by IMGT convention, running from the second conserved V-encoded cysteine to the conserved J-encoded phenylalanine. The earlier analysis of approximately 590 of the donors excluded any sequence lacking an unambiguous match to a single V gene segment. An earlier analysis of 500 to 700 of the donors classified V segments as functional when productive rearrangements were above 56.7% and as segregating when the standard deviation between donors was above 5%. A statistical classification framework was built to diagnose cytomegalovirus status from the catalog of TCR beta chain sequences. In a later analysis, V and J genes were assigned by comparing TCR nucleotide sequences against IMGT/GENE-DB human TR gene sequences. A later analysis assigned CDR3 sequences and most-parsimonious VDJ recombination scenarios with the TCRdist pipeline. In a later analysis, each TCR beta chain was defined by its CDR3 amino acid sequence together with its V-gene family, and reads without a unique V-gene family were excluded. In a later analysis, approximately 590 highly shared, low-generation-probability nucleotide sequences were removed to address suspected cross-contamination and a sequencing artifact. In a later analysis, a clonal expansion index for each public chain was calculated from normalized within-repertoire ranks of inferred template counts. Generation probabilities in a later analysis came from a VDJ recombination model fitted to out-of-frame rearrangements, and those results were checked against IGoR. Hypergeometric tests were used in a later analysis to score TCR-TCR, TCR-HLA and TCR-CMV co-occurrence, with a repertoire-size bias correction applied to the TCR pairs. A later analysis estimated false discovery rates by permuting HLA or CMV assignments 20 times. A later analysis grouped co-occurring TCRs with DBSCAN, adding TCRdist sequence similarity when clustering within HLA-allele-positive subsets. For co-occurrence clustering, repertoires with fewer than 30,000 or more than 120,000 public chains were excluded, along with 4 to 6 repertoires with anomalous nucleotide sharing. TCRdb mirrors the immuneACCESS table, restricted to in-frame sequences. Some clones are absent from its copies; in checked studies, under half trace to an unresolved V gene, and the reason for the others is unknown. That table is the source of V, J and clone size, and D and trimming were worked out from the DNA. The sample data list about 61,000 clones, and 80% to 90% of these were observed just once. The ten largest clonotypes hold about 1.6% of the sample.

Overall results and qualifications from the work: In an earlier analysis of over 550 of the donors, most TCR beta V segments were observed in productive rearrangements about 90% or about 30% of the time, broadly matching IMGT annotations. In a later analysis, the rate of TCR association differed among HLA loci, with DRB1 alleles having the most associated TCRs and HLA-C alleles having the fewest. Linkage disequilibrium might explain the correlated functional status among segregating V segments, but an unknown experimental factor could not be excluded. It was suggested by the authors that the approach could potentially be generalized to other disease states and immunological phenotypes. Strong co-occurrence of HLA alleles, especially DR and DQ, made assigning TCR associations to individual alleles difficult. Because some donors lacked HLA typing at each locus, the association tests relied only on the typed subset. The 87-base-pair reads could not distinguish some IMGT-functional V segments, including TRBV6-2 and TRBV6-3, so those segments were excluded. A later analysis associated roughly 17,000 TCR beta sequences with specific HLA alleles at a false discovery rate of 0.05. In a later analysis, most CMV-associated TCR beta chains were found to appear HLA-restricted, with HLA associations seemingly driven largely by CMV exposure. Most TCR sequences were seen in very few donors, while some public TCRs were found in many individuals. Compared with equally common non-associated chains, HLA-associated TCR beta chains in a later analysis were more clonally expanded and had lower generation probabilities. For the cohort, immune exposure information was limited to CMV serostatus. In a later genetic analysis, fewer N-insertions in productive TCRs were reported among donors in an Asian-associated ancestry cluster than the roughly 640-donor mean. The cohort was sequenced for TCR beta chains only, and without alpha or paired-chain data the features that could be detected were limited. The sequencing pipeline was judged likely to have produced a cluster of highly shared sequence variants as a technical artifact. The presence/absence analyses assumed that sequencing depth was roughly uniform across donors, and that assumption may not be true. A further reported finding was that TCR beta sequences accurately predicted the HLA-A and HLA-B alleles for most subjects in the first cohort. According to a later analysis, parvovirus B19, influenza, CMV and Epstein-Barr virus appeared linked to several top co-occurrence clusters. In the study, about 150 TCR beta chains were listed as associated with cytomegalovirus. The classifier was reported to diagnose cytomegalovirus status with high specificity and sensitivity in both the original and validation cohorts. In vitro tests confirmed that a few of the cytomegalovirus-associated TCR beta chains recognize cytomegalovirus antigens. About 15 rarely observed V segments, including chromosome 9 orphons, were excluded from the earlier analysis of 550 to 700 of the donors because counts were too low. In a later genetic analysis, a missense DCLRE1C variant was associated with V-gene and J-gene trimming of TCR beta chains, and the association was replicated in an independent cohort.

This clone appeared once. What antigen it recognizes has not been identified. One end of the junction is discordant with germline, which a read error may explain. Including the terminal cysteine and phenylalanine, the CDR3 comprises 15 residues. This entry keeps only the CDR3 DNA: 45 bases, framed from base 1. CDR1 and CDR2, per the germline V gene, are MNHNS and SASEGT. The cohort was made up of 666 healthy bone marrow donors. Cohort members were all nominally healthy when sampled, although unrecorded immune exposures were likely present. The donor was CMV seropositive and was included in the group of about 290 seropositive cohort members. Each donor provided a peripheral blood sample, and peripheral blood mononuclear cells were used for TCR beta sequencing. The Qiagen DNeasy Blood Extraction Kit was used to extract genomic DNA from the blood cell samples.

The clonotype comes from a man aged 25 to 40 in good health and CMV-seropositive. The source material was PBMCs. Here the chain combines TRBV6-1 and TRBJ1-3; TRBD1 fits 7 bases in the junction. Here is the DNA: TGTGCCAGCAGTGAAGCGCTTCTAGTTCGGTTCCAGGGGGTTTTT. This sequence encodes CASSEALLVRFQGVF.